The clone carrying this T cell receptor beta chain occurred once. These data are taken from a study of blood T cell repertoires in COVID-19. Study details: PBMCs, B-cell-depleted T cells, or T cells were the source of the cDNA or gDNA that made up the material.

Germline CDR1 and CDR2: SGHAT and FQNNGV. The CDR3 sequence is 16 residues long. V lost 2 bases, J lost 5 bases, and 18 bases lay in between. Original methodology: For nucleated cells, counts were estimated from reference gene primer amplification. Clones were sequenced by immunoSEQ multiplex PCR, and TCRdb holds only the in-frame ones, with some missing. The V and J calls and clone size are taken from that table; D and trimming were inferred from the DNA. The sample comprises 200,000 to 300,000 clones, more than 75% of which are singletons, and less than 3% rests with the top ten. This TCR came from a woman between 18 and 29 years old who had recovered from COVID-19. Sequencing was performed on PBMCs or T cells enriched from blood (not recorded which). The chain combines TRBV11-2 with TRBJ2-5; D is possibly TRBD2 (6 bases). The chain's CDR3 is CASSLIGASAGETQYF. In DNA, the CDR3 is TGTGCCAGCAGCTTAATAGGGGCTAGCGCTGGGGAGACCCAGTACTTC.